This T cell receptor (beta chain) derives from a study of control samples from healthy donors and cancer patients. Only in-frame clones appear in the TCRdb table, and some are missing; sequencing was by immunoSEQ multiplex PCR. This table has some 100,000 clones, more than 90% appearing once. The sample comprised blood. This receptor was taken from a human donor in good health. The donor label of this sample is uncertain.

CDR3 coding DNA: TGTGCCAGCGAGACAGGGATCACAGATACGCAGTATTTT. It codes for CASETGITDTQYF. The rearrangement joins TRBV2 to TRBJ2-3, with 7 bases lining up with TRBD1. This CDR3 region has 13 residues. With V trimmed by 8 bases and J by 2 bases, 4 bases remained unmatched. Germline CDR1 SNHLY, CDR2 FYNNEI.